This TCR beta chain was profiled in a study of human T cells and chemical hapten exposure. Study-wide context: Patients, a majority of them female, were diagnosed with alopecia areata, totalis or universalis. Findings and caveats of the study: Expanded TCRs clustered into significantly more large CDR3 similarity groups than controls, the analysis revealed.

The germline gives CDR1 MDHEN, CDR2 SYDVKM. V dropped 3 bases and J dropped 4 bases, with 12 bases sitting between them. The CDR3 has 14 amino acids. The sample's time point: patch test 2, 6 weeks after DPC sensitization. The treatment is: therapeutic diphenylcyclopropenone sensitization with weekly scalp DPC. This clonotype was recorded at least ten times. What it binds is not known. In the library, unique molecular identifiers were attached to individual cDNA molecules. MiXCR, applied by TCRdb to the RACE reads, yields one record per CDR3 protein. The sample records around 360,000 distinct CDR3 sequences, around 6% being singletons.

The V and J genes are TRBV28 and TRBJ1-1; tentative D call: TRBD1 (5 bases). Source: whole blood, taken in connection with sensitization to the hapten diphenylcyclopropenone (DPC). This clonotype was obtained from a woman under 30 with alopecia areata. Some clones in this sample may be carry-over from other donors' samples. The CDR3 here is CASSFAGSLTEAFF. CDR3 DNA sequence: TGTGCCAGCAGTTTTGCAGGGAGTCTCACTGAAGCTTTCTTT.